The rows below give T cell receptor beta chains drawn from one sample of a study of vaccination and CD4 T cells after COVID-19. These receptors' targets are unknown. TCRdb processed the PCR reads anew with MiXCR; each CDR3 protein has one entry. Among approximately 6,400 distinct CDR3 sequences, about 80% were seen once, and the ten largest hold 30% to 40%. Sequenced: CD4+ T cells from blood, cultured in vitro. These TCRs come from a human donor who had recovered from COVID-19. Each CDR3 is given with its conserved first and last residue. The order of the fields is CDR3 protein, CDR3 DNA, clone size, J gene, D gene, CDR3 length, V gene. A D gene is named only where the DNA matches it firmly. Rows give clone size only sometimes, using once, few, many, or a class for an expanded clone.

cdr3_aa: CASGAPSDPYNEQFF
cdr3_nt: TGCGCCAGCGGGGCTCCTAGCGACCCCTACAATGAGCAGTTCTTC
clone_size: NA
j_call: TRBJ2-1
d_call: NA
cdr3_length: 15
v_call: TRBV5-1

cdr3_aa: CASSPSGTGDQPQHF
cdr3_nt: TGCGCCAGCAGCCCCAGCGGGACAGGGGATCAGCCCCAGCATTTT
clone_size: once
j_call: TRBJ1-5
d_call: TRBD1
cdr3_length: 15
v_call: TRBV5-1

cdr3_aa: CASSAARVGQNQPQHF
cdr3_nt: TGTGCCAGTAGTGCCGCCCGGGTAGGACAAAATCAGCCCCAGCATTTT
clone_size: few
j_call: TRBJ1-5
d_call: NA
cdr3_length: 16
v_call: TRBV19

cdr3_aa: CSVPLHSGVNTGELFF
cdr3_nt: TGCAGCGTCCCACTACACTCCGGAGTGAACACCGGGGAGCTGTTTTTT
clone_size: NA
j_call: TRBJ2-2
d_call: NA
cdr3_length: 16
v_call: TRBV29-1

cdr3_aa: CSARVQGPNTGELFF
cdr3_nt: TGCAGTGCTAGAGTTCAGGGGCCTAACACCGGGGAGCTGTTTTTT
clone_size: NA
j_call: TRBJ2-2
d_call: NA
cdr3_length: 15
v_call: TRBV20-1

cdr3_aa: CASSFQGRETQYF
cdr3_nt: TGTGCCAGCAGTTTCCAGGGGCGAGAGACCCAGTACTTC
clone_size: NA
j_call: TRBJ2-5
d_call: NA
cdr3_length: 13
v_call: TRBV27

cdr3_aa: CASSYPGQGASGYTF
cdr3_nt: TGTGCCAGCAGTTACCCTGGACAGGGGGCTAGTGGCTACACCTTC
clone_size: NA
j_call: TRBJ1-2
d_call: TRBD1
cdr3_length: 15
v_call: TRBV6-5

cdr3_aa: CASRTAGSHTEAFF
cdr3_nt: TGCGCCAGCAGAACCGCAGGGTCGCACACTGAAGCTTTCTTT
clone_size: NA
j_call: TRBJ1-1
d_call: NA
cdr3_length: 14
v_call: TRBV4-1

cdr3_aa: CRSGTSGGAADTQYF
cdr3_nt: TGCAGGTCCGGGACTAGCGGGGGGGCCGCAGATACGCAGTATTTT
clone_size: NA
j_call: TRBJ2-3
d_call: TRBD2
cdr3_length: 15
v_call: TRBV20-1

cdr3_aa: CASSLESPLHF
cdr3_nt: TGTGCCAGCAGCTTAGAATCACCCCTCCACTTT
clone_size: NA
j_call: TRBJ1-6
d_call: NA
cdr3_length: 11
v_call: TRBV7-2

cdr3_aa: CASSHDTGELFF
cdr3_nt: TGTGCCAGTAGTCATGACACCGGGGAGCTGTTTTTT
clone_size: NA
j_call: TRBJ2-2
d_call: NA
cdr3_length: 12
v_call: TRBV19

cdr3_aa: CASSLRAGGGYTF
cdr3_nt: TGTGCCAGCAGTTTAAGGGCAGGGGGAGGCTACACCTTC
clone_size: NA
j_call: TRBJ1-2
d_call: TRBD1
cdr3_length: 13
v_call: TRBV28

cdr3_aa: CASAPNTEAFF
cdr3_nt: TGTGCTAGTGCCCCGAACACTGAAGCTTTCTTT
clone_size: NA
j_call: TRBJ1-1
d_call: NA
cdr3_length: 11
v_call: TRBV12-5

cdr3_aa: CASSLDGQGIGYTF
cdr3_nt: TGTGCCAGCAGCTTAGATGGGCAGGGAATCGGCTACACCTTC
clone_size: NA
j_call: TRBJ1-2
d_call: NA
cdr3_length: 14
v_call: TRBV11-2

cdr3_aa: CATSVNSNQPQHF
cdr3_nt: TGTGCCACCAGTGTTAACAGCAATCAGCCCCAGCATTTT
clone_size: NA
j_call: TRBJ1-5
d_call: NA
cdr3_length: 13
v_call: TRBV24-1

cdr3_aa: CASSEASGGRGTQYF
cdr3_nt: TGTGCCAGCAGTGAGGCTAGCGGGGGCCGGGGGACCCAGTACTTC
clone_size: few
j_call: TRBJ2-5
d_call: TRBD2
cdr3_length: 15
v_call: TRBV2

cdr3_aa: CASRLAGGPSETQYF
cdr3_nt: TGTGCCAGCAGACTAGCGGGGGGGCCAAGTGAGACCCAGTACTTC
clone_size: NA
j_call: TRBJ2-5
d_call: TRBD2
cdr3_length: 15
v_call: TRBV6-1

cdr3_aa: CSVGTSDYEQYF
cdr3_nt: TGCAGCGTTGGGACTAGCGACTACGAGCAGTACTTC
clone_size: NA
j_call: TRBJ2-7
d_call: TRBD2
cdr3_length: 12
v_call: TRBV29-1

cdr3_aa: CASSAGTGGNSPLHF
cdr3_nt: TGTGCCAGCAGTGCCGGGACAGGGGGTAATTCACCCCTCCACTTT
clone_size: NA
j_call: TRBJ1-6
d_call: TRBD1
cdr3_length: 15
v_call: TRBV2

cdr3_aa: CAISGAGSHGYTF
cdr3_nt: TGTGCCATCAGTGGGGCAGGGAGTCATGGCTACACCTTC
clone_size: NA
j_call: TRBJ1-2
d_call: NA
cdr3_length: 13
v_call: TRBV10-3

cdr3_aa: CATSDFGLYGYTF
cdr3_nt: TGTGCCACCAGTGATTTTGGCCTTTATGGCTACACCTTC
clone_size: NA
j_call: TRBJ1-2
d_call: NA
cdr3_length: 13
v_call: TRBV24-1

cdr3_aa: CASSSTDQPYEQYF
cdr3_nt: TGCGCCAGCAGCTCGACAGATCAGCCCTACGAGCAGTACTTC
clone_size: NA
j_call: TRBJ2-7
d_call: NA
cdr3_length: 14
v_call: TRBV5-1

cdr3_aa: CASSLAPSRETQYF
cdr3_nt: TGTGCCAGCAGCTTAGCCCCTTCTCGGGAGACCCAGTACTTC
clone_size: NA
j_call: TRBJ2-5
d_call: NA
cdr3_length: 14
v_call: TRBV7-2

cdr3_aa: CAISESRTGLSNYGYTF
cdr3_nt: TGTGCCATCAGTGAGTCTAGGACAGGGCTCTCCAACTATGGCTACACCTTC
clone_size: few
j_call: TRBJ1-2
d_call: TRBD1
cdr3_length: 17
v_call: TRBV10-3

cdr3_aa: CASSYSTGGETQYF
cdr3_nt: TGTGCCAGCAGTTACTCCACGGGGGGGGAGACCCAGTACTTC
clone_size: NA
j_call: TRBJ2-5
d_call: TRBD2
cdr3_length: 14
v_call: TRBV6-2/TRBV6-3

cdr3_aa: CASSYSTVEAQYF
cdr3_nt: TGTGCCAGCAGTTACTCGACGGTGGAGGCGCAGTATTTT
clone_size: NA
j_call: TRBJ2-3
d_call: NA
cdr3_length: 13
v_call: TRBV6-2/TRBV6-3

cdr3_aa: CASSNLAGGRPDTQYF
cdr3_nt: TGTGCTAGCAGCAATCTAGCGGGGGGGCGCCCAGATACGCAGTATTTT
clone_size: NA
j_call: TRBJ2-3
d_call: TRBD2
cdr3_length: 16
v_call: TRBV7-7

cdr3_aa: CSATYRGGSEDTQYF
cdr3_nt: TGCAGTGCCACCTATCGGGGGGGCAGCGAAGATACGCAGTATTTT
clone_size: NA
j_call: TRBJ2-3
d_call: TRBD2
cdr3_length: 15
v_call: TRBV20-1

cdr3_aa: CASSLGGATRGKNTEAFF
cdr3_nt: TGTGCCAGCAGCTTGGGAGGTGCTACTAGGGGTAAGAACACTGAAGCTTTCTTT
clone_size: NA
j_call: TRBJ1-1
d_call: NA
cdr3_length: 18
v_call: TRBV11-2

cdr3_aa: CASSSGGHGYTF
cdr3_nt: TGTGCCAGTAGTAGCGGAGGGCACGGCTACACCTTC
clone_size: NA
j_call: TRBJ1-2
d_call: NA
cdr3_length: 12
v_call: TRBV19

cdr3_aa: CASSTRRGGSPLHF
cdr3_nt: TGTGCCAGCAGCACCCGACGGGGAGGGTCACCCCTCCACTTT
clone_size: NA
j_call: TRBJ1-6
d_call: NA
cdr3_length: 14
v_call: TRBV6-1

cdr3_aa: CASSRAGGRLYGYTF
cdr3_nt: TGTGCCAGCAGTCGCGCGGGGGGGAGACTCTATGGCTACACCTTC
clone_size: NA
j_call: TRBJ1-2
d_call: NA
cdr3_length: 15
v_call: TRBV28

cdr3_aa: CASSRRQGRNEQYF
cdr3_nt: TGTGCCAGCAGCCGCCGACAGGGGAGAAACGAGCAGTACTTC
clone_size: NA
j_call: TRBJ2-7
d_call: TRBD1
cdr3_length: 14
v_call: TRBV28

cdr3_aa: CSVRTYTEAFF
cdr3_nt: TGCAGTGTCCGGACTTACACTGAAGCTTTCTTT
clone_size: NA
j_call: TRBJ1-1
d_call: NA
cdr3_length: 11
v_call: TRBV20-1

cdr3_aa: CASSDYGGHFSYTF
cdr3_nt: TGTGCCAGCAGCGACTATGGGGGGCATTTTAGCTACACCTTC
clone_size: few
j_call: TRBJ1-2
d_call: NA
cdr3_length: 14
v_call: TRBV7-2

cdr3_aa: CSAGPRNEQFF
cdr3_nt: TGCAGTGCAGGCCCACGGAATGAGCAGTTCTTC
clone_size: NA
j_call: TRBJ2-1
d_call: NA
cdr3_length: 11
v_call: TRBV20-1

cdr3_aa: CASSPYSNQPQHF
cdr3_nt: TGTGCCAGCAGCCCATATAGCAATCAGCCCCAGCATTTT
clone_size: NA
j_call: TRBJ1-5
d_call: NA
cdr3_length: 13
v_call: TRBV6-1

cdr3_aa: CASSYSIRANGYTF
cdr3_nt: TGTGCCAGCAGTTACTCGATCAGGGCAAACGGCTACACCTTC
clone_size: NA
j_call: TRBJ1-2
d_call: NA
cdr3_length: 14
v_call: TRBV6-5

cdr3_aa: CASIPLRQGDYGYTF
cdr3_nt: TGTGCCAGCATCCCCCTGCGGCAGGGGGACTATGGCTACACCTTC
clone_size: few
j_call: TRBJ1-2
d_call: TRBD1
cdr3_length: 15
v_call: TRBV6-1

cdr3_aa: CASRETGGPEQYF
cdr3_nt: TGTGCCAGCAGGGAAACAGGGGGCCCCGAGCAGTACTTC
clone_size: few
j_call: TRBJ2-7
d_call: TRBD1
cdr3_length: 13
v_call: TRBV6-1

cdr3_aa: CASSSSGRGYNEQFF
cdr3_nt: TGTGCCAGCAGTTCTAGCGGGAGAGGCTACAATGAGCAGTTCTTC
clone_size: NA
j_call: TRBJ2-1
d_call: TRBD2
cdr3_length: 15
v_call: TRBV11-2

cdr3_aa: CATSAYRDRASYEQYF
cdr3_nt: TGTGCCACCAGTGCCTACCGGGACAGGGCCTCTTACGAGCAGTACTTC
clone_size: NA
j_call: TRBJ2-7
d_call: TRBD1
cdr3_length: 16
v_call: TRBV24-1

cdr3_aa: CASSMRGDSNQPQHF
cdr3_nt: TGTGCCAGTAGTATGAGGGGCGATAGCAATCAGCCCCAGCATTTT
clone_size: NA
j_call: TRBJ1-5
d_call: NA
cdr3_length: 15
v_call: TRBV19

cdr3_aa: CASSHPGQGARYGYTF
cdr3_nt: TGTGCCAGCAGTCATCCTGGACAGGGGGCGAGATATGGCTACACCTTC
clone_size: few
j_call: TRBJ1-2
d_call: TRBD1
cdr3_length: 16
v_call: TRBV2

cdr3_aa: CASRRKPYGTYFYGYTF
cdr3_nt: TGTGCCAGCAGGCGTAAACCTTACGGGACATACTTCTATGGCTACACCTTC
clone_size: few
j_call: TRBJ1-2
d_call: NA
cdr3_length: 17
v_call: TRBV6-1

cdr3_aa: CASSPQSGYTGELFF
cdr3_nt: TGTGCCAGCTCACCACAGTCAGGCTACACCGGGGAGCTGTTTTTT
clone_size: NA
j_call: TRBJ2-2
d_call: NA
cdr3_length: 15
v_call: TRBV18

cdr3_aa: CASSMRREETQYF
cdr3_nt: TGTGCCAGTAGTATGCGTCGGGAAGAGACCCAGTACTTC
clone_size: NA
j_call: TRBJ2-5
d_call: NA
cdr3_length: 13
v_call: TRBV19

cdr3_aa: CASSQTGGRNSPLHF
cdr3_nt: TGTGCCAGCAGTCAAACAGGGGGCCGGAATTCACCCCTCCACTTT
clone_size: NA
j_call: TRBJ1-6
d_call: TRBD1
cdr3_length: 15
v_call: TRBV6-2/TRBV6-3

cdr3_aa: CSAGGGWNTEAFF
cdr3_nt: TGCAGTGCGGGAGGGGGGTGGAACACTGAAGCTTTCTTT
clone_size: NA
j_call: TRBJ1-1
d_call: NA
cdr3_length: 13
v_call: TRBV20-1

cdr3_aa: CASSLNRGSNQPQHF
cdr3_nt: TGTGCCAGCAGCTTAAATCGTGGGAGCAATCAGCCCCAGCATTTT
clone_size: NA
j_call: TRBJ1-5
d_call: NA
cdr3_length: 15
v_call: TRBV11-2

cdr3_aa: CASSLLRASNQPQHF
cdr3_nt: TGTGCCAGCAGCCTCCTCCGGGCTAGCAATCAGCCCCAGCATTTT
clone_size: NA
j_call: TRBJ1-5
d_call: NA
cdr3_length: 15
v_call: TRBV5-8

cdr3_aa: CASSYSLSGQRGYTF
cdr3_nt: TGTGCCAGCAGTTACTCACTGTCGGGACAGAGGGGCTACACCTTC
clone_size: few
j_call: TRBJ1-2
d_call: TRBD1
cdr3_length: 15
v_call: TRBV6-5

cdr3_aa: CSASAGDQPQHF
cdr3_nt: TGCAGTGCTAGCGCGGGAGATCAGCCCCAGCATTTT
clone_size: NA
j_call: TRBJ1-5
d_call: NA
cdr3_length: 12
v_call: TRBV20-1

cdr3_aa: CASSIDPAVAGGTLFF
cdr3_nt: TGTGCCAGTAGTATAGATCCCGCGGTAGCGGGGGGGACGCTGTTTTTT
clone_size: NA
j_call: TRBJ2-2
d_call: TRBD2
cdr3_length: 16
v_call: TRBV19

cdr3_aa: CAWSAQAETQYF
cdr3_nt: TGTGCCTGGAGTGCACAAGCGGAGACCCAGTACTTC
clone_size: NA
j_call: TRBJ2-5
d_call: NA
cdr3_length: 12
v_call: TRBV30

cdr3_aa: CSARPIGVEAFF
cdr3_nt: TGCAGTGCTAGACCGATTGGGGTTGAAGCTTTCTTT
clone_size: NA
j_call: TRBJ1-1
d_call: NA
cdr3_length: 12
v_call: TRBV20-1

cdr3_aa: CATSGWGRGGTEAFF
cdr3_nt: TGTGCCACCAGCGGGTGGGGCAGGGGAGGGACTGAAGCTTTCTTT
clone_size: few
j_call: TRBJ1-1
d_call: NA
cdr3_length: 15
v_call: TRBV15